The source of this T cell receptor (beta chain) is a study of technical replicates of blood from a few donors. The data were produced by immunoSEQ multiplex PCR, yet TCRdb's version contains in-frame clones alone and is incomplete. The sample contains 65,000 to 90,000 clones, 65% to 90% of which appear only once. Germline assignment: CDR1 SGHRS and CDR2 YFSETQ. This CDR3 has 14 residues. Trimming took off 3 bases at V and 2 bases at J, with 6 bases between the two ends. What was sequenced was PBMCs. The source of this sequence is a human donor in good health. Some clones in this sample may be carry-over from other donors' samples. This chain links TRBV5-1 with TRBJ2-6; no reliable D call. The CDR3 region is CASSSTAGANVLTF. The CDR3 DNA follows: TGCGCCAGCAGCTCTACGGCTGGGGCCAACGTCCTGACTTTC. The full variable domain, completed using reference TRBV5-1 and TRBJ2-6, is KAGVTQTPRYLIKTRGQQVTLSCSPISGHRSVSWYQQTPGQGLQFLFEYFSETQRNKGNFPGRFSGRQFSNSRSEMNVSTLELGDSALYLCASSSTAGANVLTFGAGSRLTVL.